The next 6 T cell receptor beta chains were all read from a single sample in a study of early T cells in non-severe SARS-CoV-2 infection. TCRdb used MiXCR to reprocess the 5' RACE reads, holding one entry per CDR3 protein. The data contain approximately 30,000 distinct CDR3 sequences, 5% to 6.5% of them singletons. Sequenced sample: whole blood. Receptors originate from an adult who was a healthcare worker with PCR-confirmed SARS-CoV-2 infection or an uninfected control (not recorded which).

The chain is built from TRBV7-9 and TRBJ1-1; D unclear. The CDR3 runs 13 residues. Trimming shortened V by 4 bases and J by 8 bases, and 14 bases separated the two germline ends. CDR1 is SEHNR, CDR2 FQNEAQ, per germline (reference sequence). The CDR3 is CASSSNTGPEAFF. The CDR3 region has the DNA TGTGCCAGCAGCTCTAACACCGGGCCAGAAGCTTTCTTT.

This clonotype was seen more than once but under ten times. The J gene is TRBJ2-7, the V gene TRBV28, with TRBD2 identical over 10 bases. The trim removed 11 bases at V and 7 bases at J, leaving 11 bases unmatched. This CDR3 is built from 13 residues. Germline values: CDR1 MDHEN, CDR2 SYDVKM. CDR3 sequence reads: CAGRTSGSLEQYF. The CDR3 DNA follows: TGTGCCGGTCGGACTAGCGGATCCCTGGAGCAGTACTTC.

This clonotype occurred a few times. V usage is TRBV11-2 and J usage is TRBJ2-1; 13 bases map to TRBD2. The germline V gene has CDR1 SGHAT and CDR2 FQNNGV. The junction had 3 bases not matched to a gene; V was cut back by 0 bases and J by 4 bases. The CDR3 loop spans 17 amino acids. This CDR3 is CASSLEWTSGGYNEQFF. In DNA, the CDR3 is TGTGCCAGCAGCTTAGAATGGACTAGCGGGGGATACAATGAGCAGTTCTTC.

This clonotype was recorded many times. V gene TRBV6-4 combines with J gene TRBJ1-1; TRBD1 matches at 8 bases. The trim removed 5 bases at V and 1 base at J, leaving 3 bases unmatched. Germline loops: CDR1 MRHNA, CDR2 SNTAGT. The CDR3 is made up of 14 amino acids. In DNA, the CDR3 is TGTGCCAGCAGTTCGACAGGGGAGAACACTGAAGCTTTCTTT. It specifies CASSSTGENTEAFF.

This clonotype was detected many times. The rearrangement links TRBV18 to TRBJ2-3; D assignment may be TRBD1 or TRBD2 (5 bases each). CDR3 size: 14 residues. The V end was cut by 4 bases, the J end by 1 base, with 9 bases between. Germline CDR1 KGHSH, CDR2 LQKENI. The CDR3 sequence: CASSQGPRTDTQYF. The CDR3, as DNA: TGTGCCAGCTCACAGGGACCACGCACAGATACGCAGTATTTT.

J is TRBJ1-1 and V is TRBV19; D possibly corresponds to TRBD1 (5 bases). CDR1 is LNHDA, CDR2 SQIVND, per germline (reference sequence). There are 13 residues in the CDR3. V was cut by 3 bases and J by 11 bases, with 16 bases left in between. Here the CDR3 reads CASSMRGSRKAFF. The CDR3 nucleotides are TGTGCCAGTAGTATGAGGGGTAGTCGTAAGGCTTTCTTT.